These 26 T cell receptor beta chains came from one sample sequenced in a study of cytomegalovirus exposure and HLA in healthy donors. In the PCR, 60 Vbeta and 13 Jbeta primers were used. Clones were sequenced by immunoSEQ multiplex PCR, and TCRdb holds only the in-frame ones, with some missing. The data hold 160,000 or so clones, with 84% observed a single time. Sequenced material: PBMCs. These receptors were collected from a man under 40 in good health and CMV-seronegative.

This chain links TRBV7-9 with TRBJ2-2; 11 nucleotides line up with TRBD2. Trimming took 5 bases from V and 6 from J; bases not matched to a gene: 8. Germline lookup yields CDR1 SEHNR and CDR2 FQNEAQ (reference sequence). CDR3 length: 16 residues. CDR3 region: CASSTGLAGVAGELFF. In DNA form, the CDR3 reads TGTGCCAGCAGCACCGGACTAGCGGGCGTCGCCGGGGAGCTGTTTTTT.

The J gene is TRBJ2-7, the V gene TRBV30; possibly TRBD2 for D (6 bases). Per the germline V gene, CDR1 is GTSNPN and CDR2 is SVGIG (reference sequence). Deletions cut 5 bases from V and 4 bases from J, with 12 bases between. CDR3 length: 12 residues. The CDR3 DNA reads as TGTGCCTGGGGGGGGAGCAGGTACGAGCAGTACTTC. Its protein product is CAWGGSRYEQYF.

The chain links TRBV11-3 to TRBJ2-2; D may be TRBD1 (6 bases). The V end lost 1 base, the J end lost 3 bases, and 15 bases lay between the germline ends. Germline values: CDR1 SGHNT, CDR2 YENEEA. CDR3 size: 17 residues. The CDR3: CASSLGQGTIYTGELFF. CDR3 sequence (DNA): TGTGCCAGCAGCTTAGGTCAGGGGACAATTTACACCGGGGAGCTGTTTTTT.

This clone has only one observation. V gene TRBV7-9 combines with J gene TRBJ1-3; D is unresolved. V was pared by 2 bases and J by 2 bases, with 7 bases between. This CDR3 region has 14 residues. The V gene's germline CDR1 is SEHNR and CDR2 FQNEAQ (reference sequence). The CDR3 protein is CASSLRGTGNTIYF. The CDR3, as DNA: TGTGCCAGCAGCTTACGAGGTACTGGAAACACCATATATTTT.

V and J are TRBV7-2 and TRBJ2-7; D may be TRBD1 (5 bases). Trimming stripped 2 bases from V and 0 bases from J, with 11 bases between. The CDR3 runs to 15 residues. Per the germline V gene, CDR1 is SGHTA and CDR2 is FQGNSA. Here the CDR3 reads CASSLFRQSSYEQYF. The CDR3 nucleotides are TGTGCCAGCAGCTTATTTCGACAGAGCTCCTACGAGCAGTACTTC. Together with reference TRBV7-2 and TRBJ2-7, the CDR3 gives the full variable domain: GAGVSQSPSNKVTEKGKDVELRCDPISGHTALYWYRQSLGQGLEFLIYFQGNSAPDKSGLPSDRFSAERTGGSVSTLTIQRTQQEDSAVYLCASSLFRQSSYEQYFGPGTRLTVT.

The rearrangement links TRBV6-4 to TRBJ2-3; 10 nucleotides match TRBD2. Germline loops: CDR1 MRHNA, CDR2 SNTAGT. The CDR3 runs 17 residues. V shed 0 bases, J shed 1 base, and the junction held 4 bases outside the gene matches. CDR3 nucleotide sequence: TGTGCCAGCAGTGACTCGGAGCGGGGGGGCCGCACAGATACGCAGTATTTT. It is translated as CASSDSERGGRTDTQYF.

The chain employs TRBV9 and TRBJ1-6; TRBD1 might be the D (6 bases). The CDR3 extends over 16 amino acids. Germline V gives CDR1 SGDLS, CDR2 YYNGEE. V dropped 0 bases and J dropped 7 bases, with 14 bases sitting between them. CDR3 DNA: TGTGCCAGCAGCGTAGACCCGGACAGAGTAAATTCACCCCTCCACTTT. Protein: CASSVDPDRVNSPLHF.

This rearrangement joins TRBV18 to TRBJ2-2, with 7 bases aligning to TRBD1. V dropped 1 base and J dropped 2; count of bases not matched to a gene: 10. Germline V gene data show CDR1 as KGHSH and CDR2 as LQKENI. CDR3 size: 18 residues. The CDR3 is CASSPLGPGQFNTGELFF. CDR3 bases: TGTGCCAGCTCACCACTTGGCCCGGGACAGTTTAACACCGGGGAGCTGTTTTTT.

The chain is built from TRBV7-8 and TRBJ2-7, with TRBD1 matching over 11 bases. The CDR3 has 14 amino acids. The germline CDR1 and CDR2 sequences are SGHVS and FQNEAQ. V was pared by 5 bases and J by 9 bases, with 9 bases of the junction left unmatched. The CDR3 DNA reads as TGTGCCAGCAGCGTAGGACAGGGGGCTTATGCGCAGTACTTC. It translates to CASSVGQGAYAQYF.

Written as DNA, the CDR3 is TGCGCCAGCAGCTTGCGGGGGGTGGGAGGTGAGACCCAGTACTTC. This encodes CASSLRGVGGETQYF. The chain has TRBV5-1 and TRBJ2-5, with TRBD2 identical over 7 bases. This CDR3 region has 15 residues. Germline CDR1 SGHRS, CDR2 YFSETQ. With V trimmed by 1 base and J by 5 bases, 8 bases remained unmatched.

The rearrangement joins TRBV5-1 to TRBJ1-2; D is undetermined. Trimming took 0 bases from V and 6 from J, leaving 12 bases between them. Germline V lookup: CDR1 SGHRS, CDR2 YFSETQ. This CDR3 region has 14 residues. The chain's CDR3 is CASSLALGEDGYTF. The DNA of the CDR3 is TGCGCCAGCAGCTTGGCTCTGGGAGAGGATGGCTACACCTTC.

Turning to this clone: Mismatch with germline at one junction end may stem from a read error. V and J are TRBV7-7 and TRBJ2-1; D gene ambiguous. Germline V gene sequence: CDR1 SSHAT, CDR2 FNYEAQ (reference sequence). The CDR3 extends over 15 amino acids. The CDR3 here is CASSQVGVGLNEQFF. CDR3 DNA sequence: TGTGCTAGCAGCCAGGTCGGCGTAGGCCTCAATGAGCAGTTCTTC.

V usage is TRBV13 and J usage is TRBJ2-7, with 7 bases matching TRBD1. The CDR3 length is 15 residues. V was pared by 5 bases and J by 5 bases, with 12 bases of the junction left unmatched. Germline V CDR1 and CDR2: PRHDT, FYEKMQ (reference sequence). CDR3 loop: CASSKFDRVFHEQYF. The CDR3 region has the DNA TGTGCCAGCAGCAAATTCGACAGGGTCTTCCACGAGCAGTACTTC.

This clone was found once. This chain's CDR3 is CAIRGKGNNEQFF. The CDR3 DNA reads TGTGCCATCAGAGGGAAGGGGAACAATGAGCAGTTCTTC. This rearrangement joins TRBV10-3 to TRBJ2-1, with a weak D call TRBD1 (5 bases). V was shortened by 6 bases and J by 5 bases, with 11 bases between the two germline ends. This CDR3 spans 13 amino acids. Looked up from germline, CDR1 is ENHRY and CDR2 is SYGVKD.

The chain recombines TRBV27 with TRBJ2-7; D possibly corresponds to TRBD1 (5 bases). Germline CDR1 and CDR2: MNHEY and SMNVEV (reference sequence). The CDR3 extends over 14 amino acids. Trimming left V 0 bases short and J 3 bases short, with 9 bases between. The CDR3 nucleotides are TGTGCCAGCAGTTTATCGACAGCGAGCTACGAGCAGTACTTC. This codes for CASSLSTASYEQYF.

The chain carries TRBV6-6 and TRBJ1-3; no clear D. CDR3 size: 15 residues. Trimming pared 2 bases from V and 3 bases from J, leaving 11 bases between. The germline V gene has CDR1 MNHNY and CDR2 SVGAGI (reference sequence). DNA of the CDR3: TGTGCCAGCAGTTACGGAGCGAGGGTTGGAAACACCATATATTTT. Its protein is CASSYGARVGNTIYF.

The DNA for the CDR3 is TGTGCCAGCAGTGAAGCTAGCGGGGGCTCCAGGGATACGCAGTATTTT. Encoded protein: CASSEASGGSRDTQYF. This chain uses TRBV6-1 with TRBJ2-3; TRBD2 matches at 9 bases. With 0 bases clipped from V and 6 bases from J, the junction kept 7 bases outside the gene matches. Germline assignment: CDR1 MNHNS and CDR2 SASEGT. The length of the CDR3 is 16 residues.

The chain recombines TRBV14 with TRBJ1-4, with 11 bases fitting TRBD1. After removal of 2 bases from V and 6 bases from J, the junction contained 5 bases not matched to a gene. Germline V gene sequence: CDR1 SGHDN, CDR2 FVKESK. This CDR3 region has 16 residues. CDR3 nucleotide sequence: TGTGCCAGCAGCCAACCCAGGACAGGGGGCGATGAAAAACTGTTTTTT. Translating gives CASSQPRTGGDEKLFF.

The chain carries TRBV18 and TRBJ2-5, with no clear D. The J call may be in error: the DNA end matches TRBJ2-7 better. Germline-derived CDR1 and CDR2 are KGHSH and LQKENI. The CDR3 is 12 amino acids. CDR3 bases: TGTGCCAGCTCACCGGAAAACTACGAGCAGTACTTC. This translates into CASSPENYEQYF.

V and J are TRBV7-2 and TRBJ2-5; a possible D gene is TRBD2 (5 bases). V lost 3 bases to trimming and J lost 4 bases, with 12 bases between them. In germline, CDR1 is SGHTA, CDR2 FQGNSA. This CDR3 is built from 14 residues. The CDR3 spells CASSFIGGPETQYF. The CDR3 DNA reads TGTGCCAGCAGCTTCATAGGAGGTCCAGAGACCCAGTACTTC. Supplemented by reference TRBV7-2 and TRBJ2-5, the full variable domain reads GAGVSQSPSNKVTEKGKDVELRCDPISGHTALYWYRQSLGQGLEFLIYFQGNSAPDKSGLPSDRFSAERTGGSVSTLTIQRTQQEDSAVYLCASSFIGGPETQYFGPGTRLLVL.

The V call is TRBV19, the J call TRBJ2-7; 10 nucleotides align to TRBD1. Losses at the gene ends were 5 bases for V and 1 base for J; bases not matched to a gene: 5. Germline-derived CDR1 and CDR2 are LNHDA and SQIVND (reference sequence). The CDR3 has 15 amino acids. The CDR3 DNA reads as TGTGCCAGTAGTGGGCCGGGACAGGGGTCCTACGAGCAGTACTTC. Its translation is CASSGPGQGSYEQYF.

The chain is built from TRBV6-5 and TRBJ1-2; D not resolved. Germline-derived CDR1 and CDR2 are MNHEY and SVGAGI. Trimming left V 2 bases short and J 3 bases short, with 16 bases between. The CDR3 is 16 amino acids. The CDR3 coding sequence is TGTGCCAGCAGTTACGGACCAGCTCAGAGGGACTATGGCTACACCTTC. It encodes CASSYGPAQRDYGYTF.

V is TRBV5-1 and J is TRBJ2-5; 12 bases line up with TRBD2. Germline CDR1 reads SGHRS; CDR2 reads YFSETQ. The V gene end was trimmed by 2 bases and the J gene end by 5 bases; junction bases not matched to a gene: 4. CDR3 length: 15 amino acids. The chain's CDR3 is CASSLGTSGRETQYF. CDR3 DNA sequence: TGCGCCAGCAGCTTAGGGACTAGCGGGCGGGAGACCCAGTACTTC.

The J gene is TRBJ2-3, the V gene TRBV5-1, with 11 nucleotides matching TRBD1. The CDR3 length is 15 residues. Trimming removed 0 bases from V and 4 bases from J; junction bases left unmatched: 1. In germline, CDR1 is SGHRS, CDR2 YFSETQ. The DNA of the CDR3 is TGCGCCAGCAGCTTGGGGGGACAGGGGGCAGATACGCAGTATTTT. This codes for CASSLGGQGADTQYF.

In DNA, the CDR3 is TGTGCCAGCAGTGAAGCTCACAGCTACACCGGGGAGCTGTTTTTT. Translating gives CASSEAHSYTGELFF. The rearrangement uses TRBV2 and TRBJ2-2; D gene unclear. Trimming took 0 bases from V and 3 from J, leaving 8 bases between them. The CDR3 extends over 15 amino acids. From germline, CDR1 is SNHLY and CDR2 FYNNEI.

The sample holds one count of this clone. The V and J genes are TRBV11-1 and TRBJ2-1, with TRBD2 matching 9 bases. Per germline, CDR1 SGHAT and CDR2 FQDESV (reference sequence). V lost 4 bases and J lost 4; bases outside the gene matches: 11. The CDR3 is 17 residues long. The chain's CDR3 is CASSYHLAGVSYNEQFF. The CDR3 region has the DNA TGTGCCAGCAGCTATCACTTAGCGGGAGTCTCATACAATGAGCAGTTCTTC.